These 22 T cell receptor beta chains came from one sample sequenced in a study of Graves' ophthalmopathy and Graves' hyperthyroidism. Amplification of the TCR beta CDR3 regions used RNA transcripts (as template). Following a first-round RT-PCR that used HTBI primers, a second-round multiplex PCR was carried out. TCRdb used MiXCR to reprocess the multiplex PCR reads, holding one entry per CDR3 protein. Of about 660,000 distinct CDR3 sequences in the sample, roughly two fifths were seen once. The sequencing sample was made of peripheral blood. All receptors derive from an adult man with Graves' ophthalmopathy.

With respect to this clonotype: One end of the junction varies from germline; a read error may be responsible. The chain recombines TRBV9 with TRBJ1-2, with 9 bases lining up with TRBD1. Germline CDR1 reads SGDLS; CDR2 reads YYNGEE. The CDR3 runs 12 residues. In DNA, the CDR3 is TGTGCCAGCAGCGTATCGGACAGGGGATGGGCATTC. It codes for CASSVSDRGWAF. The full variable domain, rest sourced from reference TRBV9 and TRBJ1-2, is DSGVTQTPKHLITATGQRVTLRCSPRSGDLSVYWYQQSLDQGLQFLIQYYNGEERAKGNILERFSAQQFPDLHSELNLSSLELGDSALYFCASSVSDRGWAFGSGTRLTVV.

This clonotype was counted at least ten times. This chain joins TRBV7-9 and TRBJ2-7; TRBD1 or TRBD2 may be the D gene (5 bases each). This CDR3 is built from 14 residues. Germline V lookup: CDR1 SEHNR, CDR2 FQNEAQ (reference sequence). The ends were cut back, 5 bases at V and 6 bases at J, with 17 bases in the middle. CDR3 residues: CASSPRLAGGEQYF. CDR3 coding DNA: TGTGCCAGCAGCCCCCGGCTAGCTGGGGGCGAGCAGTACTTC.

The genes are TRBV29-1 and TRBJ1-5, with a weak D call TRBD1 (5 bases). Germline V gene lookup returns CDR1 SQVTM and CDR2 ANQGSEA. The V gene lost 8 bases and the J gene lost 3 bases, with 14 bases spanning the gap. The CDR3 length is 13 residues. CDR3 DNA sequence: TGCAGCTACCAGGGAGGTGTCAATCAGCCCCAGCATTTT. Its protein product is CSYQGGVNQPQHF.

This clonotype appeared many times. This chain connects TRBV7-9 to TRBJ1-2, with 9 bases identical to TRBD1. The CDR3 is 15 amino acids. V trimming: 5 bases; J trimming: 4 bases; junction bases outside the gene matches: 8. Germline V CDR1 and CDR2: SEHNR, FQNEAQ (reference sequence). The CDR3 DNA reads TGTGCCAGCAGCACGAGACAGGGGGAGTCCTATGGCTACACCTTC. Its protein product is CASSTRQGESYGYTF. Variable domain in full (rest from reference TRBV7-9 and TRBJ1-2): DTGVSQNPRHKITKRGQNVTFRCDPISEHNRLYWYRQTLGQGPEFLTYFQNEAQLEKSRLLSDRFSAERPKGSFSTLEIQRTEQGDSAMYLCASSTRQGESYGYTFGSGTRLTVV.

This clonotype has at least ten counts. The V and J genes are TRBV4-3 and TRBJ1-2; the D is unclear. Germline V CDR1 and CDR2: LGHNA, YSLEER. This CDR3 comprises 15 residues. Trimming left V 0 bases short and J 4 bases short, with 12 bases between. The chain's CDR3 is CASSQETAAIYGYTF. The CDR3 DNA follows: TGCGCCAGCAGCCAAGAAACGGCAGCTATCTATGGCTACACCTTC.

This clonotype was recorded many times. This chain uses TRBV14 with TRBJ2-7; D not certain. This CDR3 region has 13 residues. V was pared by 0 bases and J by 6 bases, with 9 bases between. CDR1 is SGHDN, CDR2 FVKESK, per germline. CDR3 sequence: CASSQDVHVEQYF. The CDR3 bases are TGTGCCAGCAGCCAAGATGTTCACGTCGAGCAGTACTTC.

Notes on this clonotype: This may come from a read error, since a much larger clone is one base off. The V and J genes are TRBV2 and TRBJ2-7; D may be TRBD1 or TRBD2 (5 bases each). Trimming took 10 bases from V and 5 from J, leaving 21 bases between them. The germline CDR1 and CDR2 sequences are SNHLY and FYNNEI. The CDR3 covers 14 residues. This chain's CDR3 is CANSSGGVGNEQYF. CDR3 bases: TGTGCCAACAGCTCTGGGGGAGTCGGGAACGAGCAGTACTTC.

This CDR3 is CATSATTGDGNTIYF. The CDR3 region has the DNA TGTGCCACCAGTGCCACGACAGGGGACGGAAACACCATATATTTT. The chain links TRBV24-1 to TRBJ1-3; 8 bases are a match to TRBD1. Germline V lookup: CDR1 KGHDR, CDR2 SFDVKD. The CDR3 has 15 residues. V dropped 5 bases and J dropped 4; count of bases not matched to a gene: 6.

This clonotype has ten or more counts. This chain uses TRBV16 with TRBJ1-1; a possible D gene is TRBD1 (5 bases). Germline V gives CDR1 KGHSY, CDR2 FQNENV. V lost 7 bases and J lost 1, with 10 bases in between. This CDR3 has 13 amino acids. CDR3 sequence: CASTPGGNTEAFF. In nucleotides, the CDR3 is TGTGCCAGCACCCCGGGGGGGAACACTGAAGCTTTCTTT.

This clonotype was seen repeatedly, ten times or more. The V call is TRBV10-3, the J call TRBJ1-1, with D possibly matching TRBD1 (5 bases). V lost 4 bases, J lost 1 base, and 10 bases lay in between. CDR1 and CDR2 from the germline V gene are ENHRY and SYGVKD. This CDR3 is 14 amino acids long. CDR3 amino acids: CAISGGTGNTEAFF. The CDR3 nucleotides read TGTGCCATCAGTGGGGGAACAGGGAACACTGAAGCTTTCTTT.

This clonotype has ten or more counts. V and J are TRBV19 and TRBJ2-5, with 10 bases aligning to TRBD1. Unmatched junction bases numbered 13, after V lost 5 bases and J lost 13 bases. The CDR3 length is 14 residues. Germline V lookup: CDR1 LNHDA, CDR2 SQIVND (reference sequence). The CDR3 DNA sequence: TGTGCCAGTAGTCCCGGGACAGGGGTCCTCCCGGGGTACTTC. Translating it yields CASSPGTGVLPGYF.

The count of this clonotype is one. It may be a read error: a sequence one base away is much more abundant. V is TRBV9 and J is TRBJ2-5; perhaps D is TRBD1 or TRBD2 (6 bases each). This CDR3 comprises 17 residues. The germline CDR1 and CDR2 sequences are SGDLS and YYNGEE. The chain's CDR3 is CASGGRGQLLLEETQYF. DNA of the CDR3: TGCGCCAGCGGAGGGCGAGGACAGCTATTACTGGAAGAGACCCAGTACTTC. The full variable domain, rest sourced from reference TRBV9 and TRBJ2-5, is DSGVTQTPKHLITATGQRVTLRCSPRSGDLSVYWYQQSLDQGLQFLIQYYNGEERAKGNILERFSAQQFPDLHSELNLSSLELGDSALYFCASGGRGQLLLEETQYFGPGTRLLVL.

This clonotype has ten or more counts. The chain employs TRBV7-9 and TRBJ2-5; D gene uncertain. V shed 2 bases and J shed 1 base, with 11 bases lying between them. This CDR3 region has 15 residues. Per germline, CDR1 SEHNR and CDR2 FQNEAQ (reference sequence). CDR3 amino acids: CASSLSLLGQETQYF. DNA for the CDR3: TGTGCCAGCAGCTTATCTTTGTTGGGCCAAGAGACCCAGTACTTC.

This clonotype was seen more than once but under ten times. V gene TRBV4-3 combines with J gene TRBJ2-5; TRBD2 matches 9 bases. Germline assignment: CDR1 LGHNA and CDR2 YSLEER. The CDR3 runs 15 residues. Losses at the gene ends were 4 bases for V and 5 bases for J; bases not matched to a gene: 8. This CDR3 is CASSPRLAASETQYF. The CDR3 DNA follows: TGCGCCAGCAGCCCCCGACTAGCGGCTTCGGAGACCCAGTACTTC.

In DNA, the CDR3 is TGCAGCAGTGAAGGCAGGGAAGACGGGGAGCTGTTTTTT. Amino acid sequence: CSSEGREDGELFF. V gene TRBV29-1 combines with J gene TRBJ2-2; perhaps TRBD1 as D (5 bases). Trimming shortened V by 8 bases and J by 7 bases, and 17 bases separated the two germline ends. The germline CDR1 and CDR2 sequences are SQVTM and ANQGSEA. CDR3 length: 13 residues.

The chain carries TRBV29-1 and TRBJ1-4; 7 bases map to TRBD1. The CDR3 runs 13 residues. Germline CDR1 is SQVTM and CDR2 is ANQGSEA. V was pared by 4 bases and J by 8 bases, with 7 bases of the junction left unmatched. CDR3 nucleotides: TGCAGCGTTGTCCGGCAGGGGGACGAAAAACTGTTTTTT. Residues: CSVVRQGDEKLFF.

This clonotype was seen more than once but under ten times. Here the CDR3 reads CASSQSDRGAAGELFF. CDR3 nucleotide sequence: TGTGCCAGCAGCCAATCCGACAGGGGCGCAGCCGGGGAGCTGTTTTTT. This rearrangement joins TRBV4-2 to TRBJ2-2, with TRBD1 matching over 8 bases. With V trimmed by 2 bases and J by 6 bases, 8 bases remained unmatched. The CDR3 is 16 residues long. Germline V lookup: CDR1 LGHNA, CDR2 YNFKEQ.

This rearrangement joins TRBV14 to TRBJ2-7; possibly TRBD2 for D (5 bases). Trimming pared 0 bases from V and 2 bases from J, leaving 11 bases between. Germline CDR1 reads SGHDN; CDR2 reads FVKESK. The CDR3 loop spans 15 amino acids. CDR3 sequence: CASSQESSGAYEQYF. CDR3 nucleotide sequence: TGTGCCAGCAGCCAAGAATCCAGCGGAGCCTACGAGCAGTACTTC.

With respect to this clonotype: The junction and the germline gene differ at one end; a read error may be behind it. The chain uses TRBV7-9 and TRBJ2-7, with D possibly matching TRBD2 (5 bases). CDR1 is SEHNR and CDR2 is FQNEAQ in the germline V gene (reference sequence). The CDR3 covers 11 residues. The CDR3 protein is CASRGSYEQHF. Here the CDR3 DNA reads TGTGCCAGCCGGGGAAGCTACGAGCAGCACTTC.

This clonotype was counted a few times. The V gene is TRBV4-2, the J gene TRBJ2-7; D is undetermined. This CDR3 is 13 amino acids long. Between the trimmed V and J ends, which lost 0 bases and 6 bases, there was a span of 9 bases. Germline lookup yields CDR1 LGHNA and CDR2 YNFKEQ. In DNA form, the CDR3 reads TGTGCCAGCAGCCAAGATCTAACGTCCGAGCAGTACTTC. Protein product: CASSQDLTSEQYF.

The CDR3 region is CASSQDLEQNFYGYTF. The CDR3 DNA sequence: TGTGCCAGCAGCCAAGATCTCGAGCAAAACTTTTATGGCTACACCTTC. The genes are TRBV4-2 and TRBJ1-2; no definite D call. Trimming removed 0 bases from V and 5 bases from J, with 16 bases in between. The CDR3 runs 16 residues. In germline, CDR1 is LGHNA, CDR2 YNFKEQ.

This chain uses TRBV3-1 with TRBJ1-5; no clear D. Trimming left V 4 bases short and J 2 bases short, with 9 bases between. Germline values: CDR1 LGHDT, CDR2 YNNKEL (reference sequence). The CDR3 consists of 14 residues. The CDR3 sequence is CASSPRSGNQPQHF. The DNA for the CDR3 is TGTGCCAGCAGCCCCAGGTCTGGCAATCAGCCCCAGCATTTT.